This T cell receptor (beta chain) was captured by sequencing in a study of CD8 T cells in ankylosing spondylitis. Whole-study results and caveats: Reported data indicate significant enrichment of disease-linked clones within matched ankylosing spondylitis synovial fluid. Past research had described some motif variants in reactive arthritis synovial fluid and blood. For ankylosing spondylitis blood, a TCR beta motif of under 10 highly homologous variants appeared characteristic.

This clonotype was counted ten times or more. Its target is unknown. A single record per CDR3 protein comes from TCRdb applying MiXCR to the 5' RACE reads. In the table there are around 130,000 distinct CDR3 sequences, roughly 6.6% of which are singletons. Sequencing was done on a sample of blood, either unsorted or a sorted T cell fraction (not recorded which). The clonotype comes from a male donor with ankylosing spondylitis or in good health (not recorded which).

The CDR3 loop reads CAWSGRAYTGELFF. CDR3 nucleotides: TGTGCCTGGTCGGGCAGGGCTTACACCGGGGAGCTGTTTTTT. V and J are TRBV30 and TRBJ2-2, with D possibly being TRBD1 (5 bases). The germline CDR1 and CDR2 sequences are GTSNPN and SVGIG (reference sequence). V was cut by 5 bases and J by 3 bases, with 13 bases left in between. The CDR3 spans 14 residues.